The T cell receptor beta chain described here comes from a study of glioma-infiltrating T cells. Study observations and caveats: Above-expected tissue-blood divergence occurred in all gliomas, most in low-grade ones.

This CDR3 has 15 residues. The germline gives CDR1 SGHVT, CDR2 SQSDAQ. Trimming pared 5 bases from V and 0 bases from J, leaving 11 bases between. Using RNA template, CDR3s of TCR alpha and beta were amplified with iRepertoire arm-PCR. Tissue mRNA or PBMC total RNA, about 95-450 ng, went into one-step reverse transcription and amplification. TCRdb recomputed calls from the multiplex PCR reads with MiXCR, one row per CDR3 protein. The table records roughly 200,000 distinct CDR3 sequences, 30% to 40% of them present only once. As regards this clonotype: Its matching antigen is unknown.

The gene calls are TRBV7-4 and TRBJ2-1, with D possibly TRBD2 on 5 matching bases. Input material: glioma tissue, nonneoplastic brain tissue, or PBMCs (not recorded which). The sequence derives from a human donor with low-grade glioma or glioblastoma, undergoing nonglioma brain surgery, or in good health (not recorded which). CDR3 in amino acids: CASSQRKSSYNEQFF. The CDR3 DNA sequence: TGTGCCAGCAGCCAGCGGAAGAGCTCCTACAATGAGCAGTTCTTC.